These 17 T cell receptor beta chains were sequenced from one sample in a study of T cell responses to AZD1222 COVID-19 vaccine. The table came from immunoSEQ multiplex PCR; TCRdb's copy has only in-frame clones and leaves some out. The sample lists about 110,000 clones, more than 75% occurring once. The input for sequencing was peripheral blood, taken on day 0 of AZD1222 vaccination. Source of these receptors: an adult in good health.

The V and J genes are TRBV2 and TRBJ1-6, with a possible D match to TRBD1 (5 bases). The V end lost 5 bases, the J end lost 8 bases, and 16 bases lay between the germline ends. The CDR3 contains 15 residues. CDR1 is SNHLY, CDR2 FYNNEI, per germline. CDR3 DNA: TGTGCCAGCAGTACCGGGCAGGGAGCGGATTCACCCCTCCACTTT. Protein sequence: CASSTGQGADSPLHF.

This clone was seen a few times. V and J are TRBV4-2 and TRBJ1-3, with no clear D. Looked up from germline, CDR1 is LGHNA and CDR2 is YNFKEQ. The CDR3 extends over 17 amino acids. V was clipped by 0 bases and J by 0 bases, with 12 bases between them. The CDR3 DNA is TGTGCCAGCAGCCAAGACACCGTCACAGCCTCTGGAAACACCATATATTTT. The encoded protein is CASSQDTVTASGNTIYF.

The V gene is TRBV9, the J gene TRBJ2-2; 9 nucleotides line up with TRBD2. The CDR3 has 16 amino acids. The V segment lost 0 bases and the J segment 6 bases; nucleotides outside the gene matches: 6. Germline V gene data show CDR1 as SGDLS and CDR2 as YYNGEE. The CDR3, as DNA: TGTGCCAGCAGCGTAGCAGGTAGCGGGAGTTCCGGGGAGCTGTTTTTT. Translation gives CASSVAGSGSSGELFF.

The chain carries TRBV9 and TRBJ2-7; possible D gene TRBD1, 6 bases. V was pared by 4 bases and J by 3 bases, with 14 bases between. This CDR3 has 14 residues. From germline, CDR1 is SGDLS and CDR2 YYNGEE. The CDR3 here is CASSPPGHFYEQYF. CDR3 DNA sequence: TGTGCCAGCAGCCCTCCGGGACACTTCTACGAGCAGTACTTC.

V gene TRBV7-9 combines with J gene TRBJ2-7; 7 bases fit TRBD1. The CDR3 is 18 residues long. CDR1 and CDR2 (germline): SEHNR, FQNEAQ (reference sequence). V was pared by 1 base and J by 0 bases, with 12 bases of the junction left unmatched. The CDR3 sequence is CASSLGLLRGKSSYEQYF. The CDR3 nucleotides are TGTGCCAGCAGCTTAGGCCTTCTCAGGGGGAAGAGCTCCTACGAGCAGTACTTC. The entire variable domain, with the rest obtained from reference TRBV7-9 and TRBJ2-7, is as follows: DTGVSQNPRHKITKRGQNVTFRCDPISEHNRLYWYRQTLGQGPEFLTYFQNEAQLEKSRLLSDRFSAERPKGSFSTLEIQRTEQGDSAMYLCASSLGLLRGKSSYEQYFGPGTRLTVT.

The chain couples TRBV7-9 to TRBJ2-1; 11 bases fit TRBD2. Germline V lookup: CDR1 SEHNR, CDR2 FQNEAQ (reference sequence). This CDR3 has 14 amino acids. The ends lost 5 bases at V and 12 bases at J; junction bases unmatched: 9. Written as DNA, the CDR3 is TGTGCCAGCAGCCTGGGGGGACTAGCGGAGGGGCAGTTCTTC. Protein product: CASSLGGLAEGQFF.

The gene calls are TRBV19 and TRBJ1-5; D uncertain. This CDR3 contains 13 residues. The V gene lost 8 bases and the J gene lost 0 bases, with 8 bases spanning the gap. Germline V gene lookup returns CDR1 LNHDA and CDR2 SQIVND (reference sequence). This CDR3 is CASGRYSNQPQHF. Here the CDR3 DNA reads TGTGCCAGTGGCAGGTATAGCAATCAGCCCCAGCATTTT. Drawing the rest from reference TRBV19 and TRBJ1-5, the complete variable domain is DGGITQSPKYLFRKEGQNVTLSCEQNLNHDAMYWYRQDPGQGLRLIYYSQIVNDFQKGDIAEGYSVSREKKESFPLTVTSAQKNPTAFYLCASGRYSNQPQHFGDGTRLSIL.

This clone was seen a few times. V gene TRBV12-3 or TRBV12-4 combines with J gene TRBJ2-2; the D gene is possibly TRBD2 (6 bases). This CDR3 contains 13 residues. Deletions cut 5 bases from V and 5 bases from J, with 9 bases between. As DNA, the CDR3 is TGTGCCAGCAGTGTTCGGGAGACCGGGGAGCTGTTTTTT. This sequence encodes CASSVRETGELFF.

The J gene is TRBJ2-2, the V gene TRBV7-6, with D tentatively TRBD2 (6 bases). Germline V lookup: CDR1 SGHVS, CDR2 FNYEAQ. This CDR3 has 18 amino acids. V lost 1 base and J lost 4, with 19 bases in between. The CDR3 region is CASSLGRRAPRGTGELFF. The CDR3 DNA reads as TGTGCCAGCAGCTTAGGGAGGAGGGCCCCCCGGGGCACCGGGGAGCTGTTTTTT.

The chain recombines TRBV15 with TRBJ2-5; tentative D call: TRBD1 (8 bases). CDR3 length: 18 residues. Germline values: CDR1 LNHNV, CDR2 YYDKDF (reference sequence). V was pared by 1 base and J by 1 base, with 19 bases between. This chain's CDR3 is CATSRGRTGRGSQETQYF. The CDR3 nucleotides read TGTGCCACCAGCAGAGGTCGGACAGGGAGGGGTTCCCAAGAGACCCAGTACTTC.

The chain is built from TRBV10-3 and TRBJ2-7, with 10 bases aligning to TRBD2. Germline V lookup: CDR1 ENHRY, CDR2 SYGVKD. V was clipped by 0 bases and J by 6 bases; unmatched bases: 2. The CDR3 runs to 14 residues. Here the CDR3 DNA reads TGTGCCATCAGTGAGTCTTTAGCGGGAGGCGAGCAGTACTTC. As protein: CAISESLAGGEQYF.

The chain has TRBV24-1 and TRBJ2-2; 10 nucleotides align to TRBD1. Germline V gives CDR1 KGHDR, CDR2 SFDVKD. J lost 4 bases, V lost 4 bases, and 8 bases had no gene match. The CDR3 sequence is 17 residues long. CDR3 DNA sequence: TGTGCCACCAGTGACTTCGGACAGGGGGATGGCACCGGGGAGCTGTTTTTT. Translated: CATSDFGQGDGTGELFF.

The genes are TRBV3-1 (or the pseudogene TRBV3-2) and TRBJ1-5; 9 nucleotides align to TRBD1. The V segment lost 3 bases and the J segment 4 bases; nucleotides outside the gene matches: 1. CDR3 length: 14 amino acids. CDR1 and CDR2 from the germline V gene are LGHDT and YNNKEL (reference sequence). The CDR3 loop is CASSQGQGNQPQHF. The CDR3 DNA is TGTGCCAGCAGCCAGGGACAGGGAAATCAGCCCCAGCATTTT.

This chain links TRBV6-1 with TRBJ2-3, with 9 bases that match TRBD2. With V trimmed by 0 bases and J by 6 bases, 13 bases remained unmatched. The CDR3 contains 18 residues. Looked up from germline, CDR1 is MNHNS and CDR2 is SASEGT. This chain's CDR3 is CASSEAARIAGVLDTQYF. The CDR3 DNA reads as TGTGCCAGCAGTGAAGCGGCCCGAATAGCGGGAGTGTTGGATACGCAGTATTTT.

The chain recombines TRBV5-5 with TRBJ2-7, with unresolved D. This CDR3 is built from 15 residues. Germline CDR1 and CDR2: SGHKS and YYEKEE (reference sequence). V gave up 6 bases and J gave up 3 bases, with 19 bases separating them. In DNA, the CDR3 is TGTGCCAGCACCAAGGACCAGCAGATCATCTACGAGCAGTACTTC. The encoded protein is CASTKDQQIIYEQYF.

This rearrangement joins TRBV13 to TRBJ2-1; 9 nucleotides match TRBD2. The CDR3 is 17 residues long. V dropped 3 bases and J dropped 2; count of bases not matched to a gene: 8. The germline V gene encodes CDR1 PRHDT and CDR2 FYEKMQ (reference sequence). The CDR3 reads CASSFIAGEVPYNEQFF. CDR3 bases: TGTGCCAGCAGCTTCATAGCGGGAGAGGTGCCCTACAATGAGCAGTTCTTC.

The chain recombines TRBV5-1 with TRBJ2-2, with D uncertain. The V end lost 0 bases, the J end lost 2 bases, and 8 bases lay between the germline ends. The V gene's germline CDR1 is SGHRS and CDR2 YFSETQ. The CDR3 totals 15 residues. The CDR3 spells CASSLDTFNTGELFF. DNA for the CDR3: TGCGCCAGCAGCTTGGACACCTTTAACACCGGGGAGCTGTTTTTT. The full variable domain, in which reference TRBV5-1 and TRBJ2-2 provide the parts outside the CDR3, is KAGVTQTPRYLIKTRGQQVTLSCSPISGHRSVSWYQQTPGQGLQFLFEYFSETQRNKGNFPGRFSGRQFSNSRSEMNVSTLELGDSALYLCASSLDTFNTGELFFGEGSRLTVL.